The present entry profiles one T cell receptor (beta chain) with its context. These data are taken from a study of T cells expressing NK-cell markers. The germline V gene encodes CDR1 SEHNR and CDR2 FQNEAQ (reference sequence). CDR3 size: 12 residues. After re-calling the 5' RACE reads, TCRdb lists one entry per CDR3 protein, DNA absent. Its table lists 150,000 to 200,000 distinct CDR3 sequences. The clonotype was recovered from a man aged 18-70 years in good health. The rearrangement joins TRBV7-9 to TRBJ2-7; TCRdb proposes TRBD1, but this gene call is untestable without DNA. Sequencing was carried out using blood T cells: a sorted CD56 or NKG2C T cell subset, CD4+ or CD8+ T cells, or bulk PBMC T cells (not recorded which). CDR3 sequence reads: CASSTPEYEQYF.